These T cell receptor beta chains were read from a single sample in a study of cytomegalovirus exposure and HLA in healthy donors. Profiled with immunoSEQ multiplex PCR; TCRdb holds only in-frame clones, not every one. The profile shows about 190,000 clones, around 67% of them singletons. Sequencing used PBMCs. The receptors shown here come from a woman aged 25 to 39 in good health and CMV-seropositive. CDR3s include the opening cysteine and the closing phenylalanine or tryptophan. The order of the fields is J gene, clone size, V gene, D gene, CDR3 protein, CDR3 DNA. A D gene is named only where the DNA matches it firmly. The size field is filled for only some rows; it gives once, few, many or a size class.

>TRBJ1-5|few|TRBV19|NA
CASSPQVDTPQHF
TGTGCCAGTAGTCCCCAGGTCGATACGCCCCAGCATTTT
>TRBJ1-5|NA|TRBV7-8|TRBD1
CASSLTRTGGQPQHF
TGTGCCAGCAGCTTAACGCGGACAGGGGGCCAGCCCCAGCATTTT
>TRBJ1-6|few|TRBV19|TRBD1
CASSAQTGSDSPLHF
TGTGCCAGTAGTGCCCAGACAGGGTCGGATTCACCCCTCCACTTT
>TRBJ2-7|NA|TRBV19|TRBD2
CASSRAGVYEQYF
TGTGCCAGTAGTCGAGCGGGGGTCTACGAGCAGTACTTC
>TRBJ2-3|NA|TRBV18|NA
CASSPSGTSTDTQYF
TGTGCCAGCTCACCCTCGGGGACAAGCACAGATACGCAGTATTTT
>TRBJ1-2|NA|TRBV21-1|NA
CASSKASTDITNGYTF
TGTGCCAGCAGCAAAGCCTCGACGGACATTACTAATGGCTACACCTTC
>TRBJ1-2|NA|TRBV4-1|TRBD1
CASSQEWDRGYGYTF
TGCGCCAGCAGCCAAGAGTGGGACAGGGGCTATGGCTACACCTTC
>TRBJ2-2|NA|TRBV19|NA
CASSMDLIIADLTGELFF
TGTGCCAGTAGTATGGATCTCATTATAGCAGATCTTACCGGGGAGCTGTTTTTT
>TRBJ2-7|NA|TRBV19|TRBD1
CASSSSGTGKGLEQYF
TGTGCCAGTAGTAGCTCTGGGACAGGGAAAGGCCTCGAGCAGTACTTC
>TRBJ2-3|NA|TRBV7-7|TRBD2
CASATSGRTDTQYF
TGTGCTAGCGCCACTAGCGGGAGGACAGATACGCAGTATTTT
>TRBJ2-1|once|TRBV5-1|TRBD2
CASSLTSGSWVDEQFF
TGCGCCAGCAGCTTGACTAGCGGGAGTTGGGTCGATGAGCAGTTCTTC